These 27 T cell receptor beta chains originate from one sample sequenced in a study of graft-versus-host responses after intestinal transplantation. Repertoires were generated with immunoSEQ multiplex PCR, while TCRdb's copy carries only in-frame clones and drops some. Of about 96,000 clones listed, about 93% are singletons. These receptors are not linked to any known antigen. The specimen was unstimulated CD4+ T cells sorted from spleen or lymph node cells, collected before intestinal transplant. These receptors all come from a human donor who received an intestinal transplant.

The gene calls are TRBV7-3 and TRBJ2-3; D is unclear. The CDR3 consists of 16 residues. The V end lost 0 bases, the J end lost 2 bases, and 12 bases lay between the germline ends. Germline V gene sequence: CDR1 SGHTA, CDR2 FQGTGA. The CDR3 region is CASSLTSPPYTDTQYF. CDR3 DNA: TGTGCCAGCAGCTTAACTAGCCCGCCATACACAGATACGCAGTATTTT. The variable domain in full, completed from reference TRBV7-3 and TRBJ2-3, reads GAGVSQTPSNKVTEKGKYVELRCDPISGHTALYWYRQSLGQGPEFLIYFQGTGAADDSGLPNDRFFAVRPEGSVSTLKIQRTERGDSAVYLCASSLTSPPYTDTQYFGPGTRLTVL.

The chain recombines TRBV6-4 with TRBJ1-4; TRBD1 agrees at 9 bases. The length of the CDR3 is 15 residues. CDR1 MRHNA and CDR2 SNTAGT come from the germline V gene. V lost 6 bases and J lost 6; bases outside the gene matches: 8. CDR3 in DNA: TGTGCCAGCAGAGCACCCGGGACAGGGTATGAAAAACTGTTTTTT. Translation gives CASRAPGTGYEKLFF.

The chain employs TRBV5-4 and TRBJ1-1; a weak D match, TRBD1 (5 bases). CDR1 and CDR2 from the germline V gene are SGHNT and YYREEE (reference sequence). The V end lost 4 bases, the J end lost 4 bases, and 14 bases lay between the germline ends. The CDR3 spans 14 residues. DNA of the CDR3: TGTGCCAGCAGCCGCGGGACCGGGCGCACTGAAGCTTTCTTT. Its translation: CASSRGTGRTEAFF.

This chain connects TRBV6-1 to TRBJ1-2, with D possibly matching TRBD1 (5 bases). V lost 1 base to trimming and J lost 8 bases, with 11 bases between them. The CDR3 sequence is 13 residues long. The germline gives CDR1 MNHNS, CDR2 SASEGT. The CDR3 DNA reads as TGTGCCAGCAGTGAAGTGTATCAGGGAGGCTACACCTTC. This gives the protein CASSEVYQGGYTF.

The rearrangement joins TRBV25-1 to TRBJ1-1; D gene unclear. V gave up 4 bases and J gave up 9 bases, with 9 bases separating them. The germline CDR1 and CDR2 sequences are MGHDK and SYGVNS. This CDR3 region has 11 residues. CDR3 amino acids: CASSGARQAFF. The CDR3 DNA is TGTGCCAGCAGTGGCGCGCGCCAAGCTTTCTTT.

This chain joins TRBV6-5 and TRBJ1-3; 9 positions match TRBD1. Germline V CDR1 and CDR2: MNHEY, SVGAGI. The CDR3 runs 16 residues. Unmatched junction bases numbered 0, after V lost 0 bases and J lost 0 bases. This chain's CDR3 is CASSYSGQGSGNTIYF. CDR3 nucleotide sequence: TGTGCCAGCAGTTACTCGGGACAGGGCTCTGGAAACACCATATATTTT.

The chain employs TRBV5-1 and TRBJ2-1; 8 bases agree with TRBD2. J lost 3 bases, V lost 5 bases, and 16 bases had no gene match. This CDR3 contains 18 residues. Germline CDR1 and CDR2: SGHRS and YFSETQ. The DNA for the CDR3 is TGCGCCAGCAGTCCTTACCCGCCCACTAGCGGCCTCTACAATGAGCAGTTCTTC. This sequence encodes CASSPYPPTSGLYNEQFF.

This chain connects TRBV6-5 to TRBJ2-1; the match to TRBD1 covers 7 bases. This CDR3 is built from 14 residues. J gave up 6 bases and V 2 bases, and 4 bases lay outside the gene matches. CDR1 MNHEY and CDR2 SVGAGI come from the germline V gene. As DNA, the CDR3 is TGTGCCAGCAGTTACGGGACAGCTAGCAATGAGCAGTTCTTC. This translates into CASSYGTASNEQFF.

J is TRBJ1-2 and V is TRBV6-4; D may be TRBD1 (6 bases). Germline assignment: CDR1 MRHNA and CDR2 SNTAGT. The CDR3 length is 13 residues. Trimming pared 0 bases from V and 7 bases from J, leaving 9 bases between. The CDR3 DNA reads TGTGCCAGCAGTGACTCGACAGGAGTTGGCTACACCTTC. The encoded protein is CASSDSTGVGYTF.

The CDR3 region has the DNA TGTGCCAGCAGTGCCAATAGCAATCAGCCCCAGCATTTT. Its protein product is CASSANSNQPQHF. This chain connects TRBV2 to TRBJ1-5; D call uncertain. Germline-derived CDR1 and CDR2 are SNHLY and FYNNEI. The length of the CDR3 is 13 residues. V lost 4 bases and J lost 0, with 4 bases in between.

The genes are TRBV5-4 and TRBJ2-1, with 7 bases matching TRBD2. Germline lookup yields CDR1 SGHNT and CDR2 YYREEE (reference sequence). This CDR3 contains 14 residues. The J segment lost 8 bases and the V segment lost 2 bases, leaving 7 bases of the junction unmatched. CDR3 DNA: TGTGCCAGCAGCTTACTAGGGGAGGGCGATGAGCAGTTCTTC. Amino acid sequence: CASSLLGEGDEQFF. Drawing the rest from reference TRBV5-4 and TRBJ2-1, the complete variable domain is ETGVTQSPTHLIKTRGQQVTLRCSSQSGHNTVSWYQQALGQGPQFIFQYYREEENGRGNFPPRFSGLQFPNYSSELNVNALELDDSALYLCASSLLGEGDEQFFGPGTRLTVL.

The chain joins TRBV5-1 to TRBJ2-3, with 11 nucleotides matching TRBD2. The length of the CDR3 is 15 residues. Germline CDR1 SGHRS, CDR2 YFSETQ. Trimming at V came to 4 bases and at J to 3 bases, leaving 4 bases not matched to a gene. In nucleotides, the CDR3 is TGCGCCAGCAGCCCTAGCGGGGGGTTTACAGATACGCAGTATTTT. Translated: CASSPSGGFTDTQYF.

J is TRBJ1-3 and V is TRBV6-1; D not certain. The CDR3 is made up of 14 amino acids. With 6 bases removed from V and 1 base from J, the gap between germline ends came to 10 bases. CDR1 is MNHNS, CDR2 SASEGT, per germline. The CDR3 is CASSHFPSGNTIYF. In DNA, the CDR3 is TGTGCCAGCAGCCACTTCCCGTCTGGAAACACCATATATTTT.

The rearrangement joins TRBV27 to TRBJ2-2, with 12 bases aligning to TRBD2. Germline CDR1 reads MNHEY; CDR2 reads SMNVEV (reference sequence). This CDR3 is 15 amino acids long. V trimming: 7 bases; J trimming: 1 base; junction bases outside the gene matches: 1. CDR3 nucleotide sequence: TGTGCCAGCAAACTAGCGGGAGGGAACACCGGGGAGCTGTTTTTT. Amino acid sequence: CASKLAGGNTGELFF.

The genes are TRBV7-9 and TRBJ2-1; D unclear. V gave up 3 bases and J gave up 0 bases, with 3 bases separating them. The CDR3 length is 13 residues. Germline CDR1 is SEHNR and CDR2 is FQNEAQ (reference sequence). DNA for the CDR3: TGTGCCAGCAGCTTCAGCTCCTACAATGAGCAGTTCTTC. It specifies CASSFSSYNEQFF.

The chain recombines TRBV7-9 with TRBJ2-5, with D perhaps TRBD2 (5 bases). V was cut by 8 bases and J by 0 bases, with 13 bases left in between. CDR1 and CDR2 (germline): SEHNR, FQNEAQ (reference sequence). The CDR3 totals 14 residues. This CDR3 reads CASDGEGYQETQYF. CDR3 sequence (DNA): TGTGCCAGCGACGGCGAGGGATACCAAGAGACCCAGTACTTC. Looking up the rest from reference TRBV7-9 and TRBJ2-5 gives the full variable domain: DTGVSQNPRHKITKRGQNVTFRCDPISEHNRLYWYRQTLGQGPEFLTYFQNEAQLEKSRLLSDRFSAERPKGSFSTLEIQRTEQGDSAMYLCASDGEGYQETQYFGPGTRLLVL.

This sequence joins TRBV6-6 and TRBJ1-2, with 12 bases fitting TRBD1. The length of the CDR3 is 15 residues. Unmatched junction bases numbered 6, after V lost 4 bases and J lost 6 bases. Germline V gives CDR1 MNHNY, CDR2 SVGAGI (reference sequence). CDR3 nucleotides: TGTGCCAGCAGTTGGGGACAGGGGGCAAGGAATGGCTACACCTTC. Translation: CASSWGQGARNGYTF.

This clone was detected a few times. In DNA, the CDR3 is TGTGCCAGCAGTGAAGTGGAGAGTACTCGATTCGGAAACACCATATATTTT. Protein product: CASSEVESTRFGNTIYF. The chain uses TRBV6-1 and TRBJ1-3; D is unclear. The V gene lost 1 base and the J gene lost 4 bases, with 17 bases spanning the gap. The V gene's germline CDR1 is MNHNS and CDR2 SASEGT. The CDR3 extends over 17 amino acids.

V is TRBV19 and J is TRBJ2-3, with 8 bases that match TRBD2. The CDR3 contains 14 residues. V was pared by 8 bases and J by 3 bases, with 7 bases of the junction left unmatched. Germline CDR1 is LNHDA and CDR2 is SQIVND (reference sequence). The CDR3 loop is CASVRRGVTDTQYF. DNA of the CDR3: TGTGCCAGTGTGCGGCGGGGGGTTACAGATACGCAGTATTTT.

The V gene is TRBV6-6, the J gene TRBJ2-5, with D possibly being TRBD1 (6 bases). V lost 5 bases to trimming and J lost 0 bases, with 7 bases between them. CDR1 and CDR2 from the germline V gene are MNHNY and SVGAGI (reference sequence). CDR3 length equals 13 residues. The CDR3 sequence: CASSRGNQETQYF. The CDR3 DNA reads TGTGCCAGCAGTAGGGGGAACCAAGAGACCCAGTACTTC.

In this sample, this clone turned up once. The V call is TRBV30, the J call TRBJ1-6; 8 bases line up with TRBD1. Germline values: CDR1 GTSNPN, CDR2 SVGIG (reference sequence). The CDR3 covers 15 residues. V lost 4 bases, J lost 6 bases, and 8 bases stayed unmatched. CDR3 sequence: CAWNTGTGRNSPLHF. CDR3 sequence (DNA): TGTGCCTGGAATACTGGGACAGGCCGTAATTCACCCCTCCACTTT. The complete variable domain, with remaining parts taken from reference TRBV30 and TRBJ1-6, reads SQTIHQWPATLVQPVGSPLSLECTVEGTSNPNLYWYRQAAGRGLQLLFYSVGIGQISSEVPQNLSASRPQDRQFILSSKKLLLSDSGFYLCAWNTGTGRNSPLHFGNGTRLTVT.

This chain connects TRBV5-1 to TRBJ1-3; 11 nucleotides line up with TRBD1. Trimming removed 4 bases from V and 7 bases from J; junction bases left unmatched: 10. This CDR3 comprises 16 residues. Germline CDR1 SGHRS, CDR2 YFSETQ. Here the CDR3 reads CASSLGTGGTLNTIYF. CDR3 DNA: TGCGCCAGCAGCCTCGGGACAGGGGGGACCCTGAACACCATATATTTT.

CDR3 residues: CASRLACSERPYYGYTF. CDR3 nucleotides: TGTGCAAGTCGCTTAGCATGTTCGGAGCGGCCCTACTATGGCTACACCTTC. This chain joins TRBV12-2 and TRBJ1-2. TRBV12-2 is tagged as a pseudogene. The CDR3 covers 17 residues.

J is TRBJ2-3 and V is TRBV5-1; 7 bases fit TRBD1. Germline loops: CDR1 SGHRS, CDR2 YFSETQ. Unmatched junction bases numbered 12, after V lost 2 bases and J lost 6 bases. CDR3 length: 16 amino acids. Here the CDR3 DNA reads TGCGCCAGCAGCTTAGGACAGGCAATCCCCATGGATACGCAGTATTTT. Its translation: CASSLGQAIPMDTQYF.

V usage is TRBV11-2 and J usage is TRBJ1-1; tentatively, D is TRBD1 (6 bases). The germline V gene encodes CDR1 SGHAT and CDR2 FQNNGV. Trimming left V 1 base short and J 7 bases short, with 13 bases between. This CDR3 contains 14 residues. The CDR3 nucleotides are TGTGCCAGCAGCTTAGTTGGGGGCTTCGATGAAGCTTTCTTT. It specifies CASSLVGGFDEAFF.

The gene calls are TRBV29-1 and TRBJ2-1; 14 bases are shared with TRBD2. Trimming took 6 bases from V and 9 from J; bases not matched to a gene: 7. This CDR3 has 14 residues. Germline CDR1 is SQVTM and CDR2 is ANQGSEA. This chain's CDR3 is CSVSTSGGEGEQFF. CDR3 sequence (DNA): TGCAGCGTCTCGACTAGCGGGGGGGAAGGTGAGCAGTTCTTC.

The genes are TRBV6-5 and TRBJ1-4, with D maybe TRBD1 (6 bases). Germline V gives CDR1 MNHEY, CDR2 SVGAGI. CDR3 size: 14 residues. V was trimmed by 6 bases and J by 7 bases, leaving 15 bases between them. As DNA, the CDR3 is TGTGCCAGCAGGGGGGCAGGGACGACTGAAAAACTGTTTTTT. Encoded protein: CASRGAGTTEKLFF.